These 12 T cell receptor beta chains originate from one sample sequenced in a study of Graves' ophthalmopathy and Graves' hyperthyroidism. For repertoire sequencing, the TCR beta CDR3 regions were amplified from RNA transcripts. HTBI-primed RT-PCR formed the first round, and a multiplex PCR formed the second. TCRdb reprocessed the multiplex PCR reads via MiXCR and lists one record per CDR3 protein. The table lists approximately 640,000 distinct CDR3 sequences, over 40% of them singletons. Sequenced input: peripheral blood. These receptors originate from an adult man with Graves' ophthalmopathy.

This rearrangement joins TRBV20-1 to TRBJ2-3; 11 bases line up with TRBD2. The V gene's germline CDR1 is DFQATT and CDR2 SNEGSKA (reference sequence). There are 14 residues in the CDR3. V was pared by 6 bases and J by 6 bases, with 8 bases of the junction left unmatched. In nucleotides, the CDR3 is TGCAGTGCCCCTTTAGCGGGAGGGCCGGATACGCAGTATTTT. The encoded protein is CSAPLAGGPDTQYF.

The V call is TRBV7-3, the J call TRBJ1-1; D is possibly TRBD1 (5 bases). Germline V lookup: CDR1 SGHTA, CDR2 FQGTGA. The CDR3 is 16 amino acids. V was trimmed by 4 bases and J by 0 bases, leaving 15 bases between them. This chain's CDR3 is CASSSGLAEMNTEAFF. The CDR3 nucleotides read TGTGCCAGCAGCTCGGGACTAGCCGAAATGAACACTGAAGCTTTCTTT. The full variable domain, with the rest looked up from reference TRBV7-3 and TRBJ1-1, is GAGVSQTPSNKVTEKGKYVELRCDPISGHTALYWYRQSLGQGPEFLIYFQGTGAADDSGLPNDRFFAVRPEGSVSTLKIQRTERGDSAVYLCASSSGLAEMNTEAFFGQGTRLTVV.

This clonotype was found a few times. V usage is TRBV19 and J usage is TRBJ2-7; maybe TRBD1 (5 bases). Germline values: CDR1 LNHDA, CDR2 SQIVND (reference sequence). Trimming took off 5 bases at V and 2 bases at J, with 16 bases between the two ends. This CDR3 region has 15 residues. In DNA, the CDR3 is TGTGCCAGTAGTCCAAGGGGTTATACAACCTACGAGCAGTACTTC. This translates into CASSPRGYTTYEQYF.

V usage is TRBV25-1 and J usage is TRBJ1-1; D gene uncertain. Germline values: CDR1 MGHDK, CDR2 SYGVNS. This CDR3 region has 15 residues. The germline V and J ends were trimmed by 6 bases and 1 base, with 15 bases remaining between them. The CDR3 region is CASSVGRYWNTEAFF. The CDR3 DNA is TGTGCCAGCAGCGTTGGGCGGTATTGGAACACTGAAGCTTTCTTT.

This rearrangement joins TRBV2 to TRBJ2-7; no firm D call. V was trimmed by 2 bases and J by 0 bases, leaving 11 bases between them. Germline loops: CDR1 SNHLY, CDR2 FYNNEI. The CDR3 totals 15 residues. The CDR3 protein is CASSEPGSSSYEQYF. The DNA for the CDR3 is TGTGCCAGCAGTGAACCCGGGTCCTCCTCCTACGAGCAGTACTTC.

The V call is TRBV25-1, the J call TRBJ1-5; D is possibly TRBD1 (5 bases). V was trimmed by 1 base and J by 3 bases, leaving 7 bases between them. The germline CDR1 and CDR2 sequences are MGHDK and SYGVNS. This CDR3 has 14 amino acids. This CDR3 reads CASSESGTNQPQHF. CDR3 DNA sequence: TGTGCCAGCAGTGAATCTGGGACCAATCAGCCCCAGCATTTT.

The rearrangement uses TRBV7-9 and TRBJ2-5; possibly TRBD2 for D (5 bases). Germline CDR1 SEHNR, CDR2 FQNEAQ (reference sequence). The CDR3 consists of 12 residues. Trimming took off 8 bases at V and 4 bases at J, with 11 bases between the two ends. CDR3 sequence (DNA): TGTGCCAGCCTAGAACGGGGAGAGACCCAGTACTTC. Translation: CASLERGETQYF.

This clonotype was counted at least ten times. The chain uses TRBV5-6 and TRBJ1-2, with D possibly being TRBD1 (6 bases). V was trimmed by 0 bases and J by 8 bases, leaving 11 bases between them. The V gene's germline CDR1 is SGHDT and CDR2 YYEEEE. This CDR3 is 13 amino acids long. DNA of the CDR3: TGTGCCAGCAGCTTGGCAGCAGGGGTCGGCTACACCTTC. The encoded protein is CASSLAAGVGYTF.

Ten or more counts support this clonotype. This chain links TRBV29-1 with TRBJ1-1, with 7 bases that match TRBD1. The germline V gene encodes CDR1 SQVTM and CDR2 ANQGSEA. This CDR3 has 14 amino acids. Trimming at V came to 2 bases and at J to 4 bases, leaving 7 bases not matched to a gene. CDR3: CSVEPMTGTTEAFF. The DNA of the CDR3 is TGCAGCGTTGAACCGATGACAGGGACCACTGAAGCTTTCTTT.

V gene TRBV2 combines with J gene TRBJ2-7; TRBD1 matches at 9 bases. The CDR3 loop spans 15 amino acids. CDR1 SNHLY and CDR2 FYNNEI come from the germline V gene. With V trimmed by 4 bases and J by 8 bases, 12 bases remained unmatched. The CDR3 sequence: CASSGTGDGGEKQYF. For the CDR3, the DNA is TGTGCCAGCAGTGGGACAGGGGATGGAGGGGAAAAGCAGTACTTC.

The rearrangement joins TRBV5-1 to TRBJ2-6; D is ambiguous. The CDR3 extends over 16 amino acids. Germline V gene lookup returns CDR1 SGHRS and CDR2 YFSETQ. The germline V and J ends were trimmed by 0 bases and 0 bases, with 7 bases remaining between them. CDR3 in DNA: TGCGCCAGCAGCTTGGACATTAGCTCTGGGGCCAACGTCCTGACTTTC. Its protein product is CASSLDISSGANVLTF.

On this clonotype itself: An end of the junction does not agree with germline; a read error may underlie this. The chain uses TRBV19 and TRBJ2-2; 8 bases agree with TRBD1. The CDR3 has 15 amino acids. The germline CDR1 and CDR2 sequences are LNHDA and SQIVND (reference sequence). CDR3 coding DNA: TGTGCCAGTAGTATACAGGGGGCGCCCACCGGGGAGCCGTTTTTT. Residues: CASSIQGAPTGEPFF.